This is a list of T cell receptor beta chains from one sample in a study of blood T cell repertoires in COVID-19. Repertoires were generated with immunoSEQ multiplex PCR, while TCRdb's copy carries only in-frame clones and drops some. The table shows roughly 290,000 clones, with 70% to 90% occurring only once. The sequenced sample consisted of PBMCs or T cells enriched from blood (not recorded which). The source of these receptors is a woman under 40 who had recovered from COVID-19. The CDR3 runs from the conserved cysteine through the conserved F or W. The D gene is left open where the match is weak. Clone size is not always given. Where it is, it says once, few, many or a class for expanded clones.

v_gene: TRBV11-2
d_gene: NA
abundance: NA
j_gene: TRBJ2-3
CDR3aa: CASSLGRHPSTDTQYF
CDR3nt: TGTGCCAGCAGCTTAGGGCGGCACCCTAGCACAGATACGCAGTATTTT

v_gene: TRBV6-5
d_gene: NA
abundance: NA
j_gene: TRBJ1-2
CDR3aa: CASSTKVRGYGYTF
CDR3nt: TGTGCCAGCAGTACCAAGGTTAGAGGATATGGCTACACCTTC

v_gene: TRBV10-2
d_gene: TRBD1
abundance: NA
j_gene: TRBJ1-5
CDR3aa: CASREGQGNQPQHF
CDR3nt: TGCGCCAGCAGAGAAGGACAGGGCAATCAGCCCCAGCATTTT

v_gene: TRBV6-6
d_gene: NA
abundance: NA
j_gene: TRBJ2-7
CDR3aa: CASRTPNRYEQYF
CDR3nt: TGTGCCAGCAGGACCCCAAACAGATACGAGCAGTACTTC

v_gene: TRBV5-5
d_gene: TRBD1
abundance: NA
j_gene: TRBJ1-2
CDR3aa: CASSLEGRGFNYGYTF
CDR3nt: TGTGCCAGCAGCCTAGAGGGCAGGGGGTTTAACTATGGCTACACCTTC

v_gene: TRBV19
d_gene: TRBD2
abundance: NA
j_gene: TRBJ2-7
CDR3aa: CASSIDGTSVYEQYF
CDR3nt: TGTGCCAGTAGTATAGATGGAACTAGCGTCTACGAGCAGTACTTC

v_gene: TRBV2
d_gene: NA
abundance: NA
j_gene: TRBJ2-6
CDR3aa: CASRPGQFFGFSGANVLTF
CDR3nt: TGTGCCAGCAGACCAGGACAGTTCTTCGGTTTCTCTGGGGCCAACGTCCTGACTTTC

v_gene: TRBV29-1
d_gene: NA
abundance: NA
j_gene: TRBJ1-1
CDR3aa: CSGKGVSNTEAFF
CDR3nt: TGCAGCGGCAAGGGAGTTTCGAACACTGAAGCTTTCTTT

v_gene: TRBV11-2
d_gene: NA
abundance: NA
j_gene: TRBJ1-2
CDR3aa: CASSLAPLHDYGYTF
CDR3nt: TGTGCCAGCAGCTTAGCTCCACTCCATGACTATGGCTACACCTTC

v_gene: TRBV6-1
d_gene: NA
abundance: NA
j_gene: TRBJ2-4
CDR3aa: CASSEISGAPYIQYF
CDR3nt: TGTGCCAGCAGTGAAATTAGCGGCGCTCCCTACATTCAGTACTTC

v_gene: TRBV14
d_gene: NA
abundance: NA
j_gene: TRBJ1-2
CDR3aa: CASSPKRSLPFYGYTF
CDR3nt: TGTGCCAGCAGCCCGAAGCGCAGCTTGCCCTTCTATGGCTACACCTTC

v_gene: TRBV28
d_gene: NA
abundance: NA
j_gene: TRBJ1-5
CDR3aa: CASRLLLGAGNQPQHF
CDR3nt: TGTGCCAGCAGACTCCTGTTGGGGGCCGGGAATCAGCCCCAGCATTTT

v_gene: TRBV12-3/TRBV12-4
d_gene: NA
abundance: once
j_gene: TRBJ1-1
CDR3aa: CASIPPEAFF
CDR3nt: TGTGCCAGCATCCCTCCTGAAGCTTTCTTT

v_gene: TRBV29-1
d_gene: TRBD2
abundance: few
j_gene: TRBJ2-3
CDR3aa: CSVEKGGYTVHLPTDTQYF
CDR3nt: TGCAGCGTTGAGAAGGGAGGGTATACAGTTCACCTACCTACAGATACGCAGTATTTT

v_gene: TRBV18
d_gene: NA
abundance: once
j_gene: TRBJ1-1
CDR3aa: CASSPQGLQTAEAFF
CDR3nt: TGTGCCAGCTCACCACAGGGTTTGCAGACAGCCGAAGCTTTCTTT

v_gene: TRBV7-9
d_gene: TRBD1
abundance: NA
j_gene: TRBJ2-7
CDR3aa: CASSLEMGQGGIEQYF
CDR3nt: TGTGCCAGCAGCTTAGAGATGGGACAGGGTGGGATCGAGCAGTACTTC

v_gene: TRBV7-9
d_gene: NA
abundance: NA
j_gene: TRBJ1-2
CDR3aa: CASSLAGTILFGYTF
CDR3nt: TGTGCCAGCAGCTTAGCCGGGACAATCCTCTTTGGCTACACCTTC

v_gene: TRBV15
d_gene: TRBD1
abundance: NA
j_gene: TRBJ1-2
CDR3aa: CATSLRRGRGDYGYTF
CDR3nt: TGTGCCACCAGCTTACGGAGGGGGCGCGGTGACTATGGCTACACCTTC

v_gene: TRBV10-2
d_gene: NA
abundance: NA
j_gene: TRBJ1-2
CDR3aa: CASSESGGVSYGYTF
CDR3nt: TGCGCCAGCAGTGAGTCCGGGGGGGTGTCGTATGGCTACACCTTC

v_gene: TRBV4-1
d_gene: NA
abundance: NA
j_gene: TRBJ1-1
CDR3aa: CASSQKPHLNTEAFF
CDR3nt: TGCGCCAGCAGCCAAAAGCCTCACCTGAACACTGAAGCTTTCTTT

v_gene: TRBV10-3
d_gene: TRBD1
abundance: NA
j_gene: TRBJ1-6
CDR3aa: CAIRRTGGNSPLHF
CDR3nt: TGTGCCATCAGACGGACAGGGGGCAATTCACCCCTCCACTTT

v_gene: TRBV3-1/TRBV3-2
d_gene: NA
abundance: NA
j_gene: TRBJ1-5
CDR3aa: CASSQDPVNQPQHF
CDR3nt: TGTGCCAGCAGCCAAGATCCAGTCAATCAGCCCCAGCATTTT

v_gene: TRBV2
d_gene: NA
abundance: few
j_gene: TRBJ1-5
CDR3aa: CASTLQGSPNQPQHF
CDR3nt: TGTGCCAGCACCTTACAGGGCAGCCCCAATCAGCCCCAGCATTTT

v_gene: TRBV14
d_gene: TRBD2
abundance: NA
j_gene: TRBJ2-3
CDR3aa: CASSLILAGVGDTQYF
CDR3nt: TGTGCCAGCAGTCTTATACTAGCGGGAGTAGGGGATACGCAGTATTTT

v_gene: TRBV5-8
d_gene: TRBD1
abundance: NA
j_gene: TRBJ2-2
CDR3aa: CASSHATGGMDTGELFF
CDR3nt: TGTGCCAGCAGCCACGCGACAGGGGGTATGGACACCGGGGAGCTGTTTTTT

v_gene: TRBV28
d_gene: NA
abundance: NA
j_gene: TRBJ2-5
CDR3aa: CASSLYSPVWSETQYF
CDR3nt: TGTGCCAGCAGTTTATATTCCCCGGTTTGGTCGGAGACCCAGTACTTC

v_gene: TRBV3-1/TRBV3-2
d_gene: NA
abundance: NA
j_gene: TRBJ2-7
CDR3aa: CASSLSVAYEQYF
CDR3nt: TGTGCCAGCAGTCTGTCCGTAGCCTACGAGCAGTACTTC

v_gene: TRBV3-1/TRBV3-2
d_gene: NA
abundance: NA
j_gene: TRBJ2-3
CDR3aa: CASSIRGSTDTQYF
CDR3nt: TGTGCCAGCAGCATTCGGGGGAGCACAGATACGCAGTATTTT

v_gene: TRBV18
d_gene: NA
abundance: NA
j_gene: TRBJ1-2
CDR3aa: CASSPDGNYGYTF
CDR3nt: TGTGCCAGCTCACCCGACGGGAACTATGGCTACACCTTC

v_gene: TRBV5-1
d_gene: NA
abundance: NA
j_gene: TRBJ2-3
CDR3aa: CASSLDSANTQYF
CDR3nt: TGCGCCAGCAGCTTGGACAGTGCTAATACGCAGTATTTT

v_gene: TRBV19
d_gene: TRBD1
abundance: once
j_gene: TRBJ2-3
CDR3aa: CASSIGTGEGDTQYF
CDR3nt: TGTGCCAGTAGTATAGGGACAGGGGAGGGAGATACGCAGTATTTT

v_gene: TRBV5-1
d_gene: TRBD1
abundance: NA
j_gene: TRBJ1-1
CDR3aa: CASSSGQAANTEAFF
CDR3nt: TGCGCCAGCAGCTCCGGACAGGCGGCGAACACTGAAGCTTTCTTT

v_gene: TRBV19
d_gene: TRBD1
abundance: NA
j_gene: TRBJ1-1
CDR3aa: CASKPPFYPATGTSEAFF
CDR3nt: TGTGCCAGTAAACCCCCATTTTACCCCGCGACAGGGACTTCTGAAGCTTTCTTT

v_gene: TRBV28
d_gene: NA
abundance: NA
j_gene: TRBJ1-1
CDR3aa: CASSRSWGHISDTEAFF
CDR3nt: TGTGCCAGCAGCCGCTCTTGGGGGCATATATCGGACACTGAAGCTTTCTTT

v_gene: TRBV30
d_gene: NA
abundance: NA
j_gene: TRBJ1-5
CDR3aa: CAWSPNRSNQPQHF
CDR3nt: TGTGCCTGGAGCCCGAACAGAAGCAATCAGCCCCAGCATTTT

v_gene: TRBV9
d_gene: TRBD2
abundance: NA
j_gene: TRBJ2-1
CDR3aa: CASSVGERGDNEQFF
CDR3nt: TGTGCCAGCAGCGTAGGGGAGCGGGGGGACAATGAGCAGTTCTTC

v_gene: TRBV11-2
d_gene: NA
abundance: NA
j_gene: TRBJ1-1
CDR3aa: CAGRLGMNTEAFF
CDR3nt: TGTGCGGGGCGGTTGGGGATGAACACTGAAGCTTTCTTT

v_gene: TRBV2
d_gene: TRBD1
abundance: NA
j_gene: TRBJ1-2
CDR3aa: CASSLGQEIWGYTF
CDR3nt: TGTGCCAGCAGTTTAGGACAGGAAATATGGGGCTACACCTTC

v_gene: TRBV5-3
d_gene: TRBD1
abundance: once
j_gene: TRBJ1-4
CDR3aa: CARSPLPGQGAHINEKLFF
CDR3nt: TGTGCCAGAAGCCCACTACCGGGACAGGGGGCGCATATTAATGAAAAACTGTTTTTT

v_gene: TRBV21-1
d_gene: NA
abundance: NA
j_gene: TRBJ2-5
CDR3aa: CASSKKGVGETQYF
CDR3nt: TGTGCCAGCAGCAAAAAGGGGGTGGGCGAGACCCAGTACTTC

v_gene: TRBV24-1
d_gene: TRBD2
abundance: NA
j_gene: TRBJ2-1
CDR3aa: CATSDPGLAEDDEQFF
CDR3nt: TGTGCCACCAGTGATCCCGGACTAGCGGAGGACGATGAGCAGTTCTTC

v_gene: TRBV19
d_gene: NA
abundance: NA
j_gene: TRBJ2-3
CDR3aa: CASSPDRTSTDTQYF
CDR3nt: TGTGCCAGTAGTCCGGACAGAACTAGCACAGATACGCAGTATTTT

v_gene: TRBV15
d_gene: NA
abundance: NA
j_gene: TRBJ2-7
CDR3aa: CATSRPTASYEQYF
CDR3nt: TGTGCCACCAGCAGACCGACAGCCTCCTACGAGCAGTACTTC

v_gene: TRBV19
d_gene: TRBD2
abundance: once
j_gene: TRBJ2-5
CDR3aa: CASSTILAGGETQYF
CDR3nt: TGTGCCAGTAGTACGATACTAGCGGGAGGGGAGACCCAGTACTTC

v_gene: TRBV29-1
d_gene: NA
abundance: NA
j_gene: TRBJ1-5
CDR3aa: CSVEDRPDQPQHF
CDR3nt: TGCAGCGTTGAAGATCGCCCGGATCAGCCCCAGCATTTT

v_gene: TRBV9
d_gene: NA
abundance: NA
j_gene: TRBJ2-5
CDR3aa: CASSVGRSTLKETQYF
CDR3nt: TGTGCCAGCAGCGTAGGTAGGAGTACCCTCAAAGAGACCCAGTACTTC

v_gene: TRBV6-6
d_gene: TRBD1
abundance: NA
j_gene: TRBJ1-2
CDR3aa: CASSSLGTDYGYTF
CDR3nt: TGTGCCAGCAGTTCCCTTGGGACAGACTATGGCTACACCTTC

v_gene: TRBV4-1
d_gene: TRBD1
abundance: few
j_gene: TRBJ2-7
CDR3aa: CASSQEGTGASYEQYF
CDR3nt: TGCGCCAGCAGCCAAGAAGGCACAGGGGCTTCCTACGAGCAGTACTTC

v_gene: TRBV6-5
d_gene: NA
abundance: NA
j_gene: TRBJ1-2
CDR3aa: CASSSQGWSGGYTF
CDR3nt: TGTGCCAGCAGTTCCCAGGGGTGGTCTGGTGGCTACACCTTC

v_gene: TRBV9
d_gene: NA
abundance: few
j_gene: TRBJ2-4
CDR3aa: CASSSEGLAKNIQYF
CDR3nt: TGTGCCAGCAGCTCCGAGGGACTAGCCAAAAACATTCAGTACTTC

v_gene: TRBV7-2
d_gene: TRBD2
abundance: NA
j_gene: TRBJ2-2
CDR3aa: CASSDTILAGGLGELFF
CDR3nt: TGTGCCAGCAGCGACACTATACTAGCGGGGGGTCTAGGGGAGCTGTTTTTT

v_gene: TRBV27
d_gene: NA
abundance: NA
j_gene: TRBJ2-7
CDR3aa: CASKGQGGSYEQYF
CDR3nt: TGTGCCAGCAAGGGCCAGGGCGGCTCCTACGAGCAGTACTTC

v_gene: TRBV14
d_gene: NA
abundance: NA
j_gene: TRBJ2-7
CDR3aa: CASSLSQGWDEQYF
CDR3nt: TGTGCCAGCAGCCTCAGTCAGGGGTGGGACGAGCAGTACTTC

v_gene: TRBV19
d_gene: NA
abundance: NA
j_gene: TRBJ1-5
CDR3aa: CASSIEEGKPQHF
CDR3nt: TGTGCCAGTAGTATAGAGGAGGGAAAGCCCCAGCATTTT

v_gene: TRBV28
d_gene: NA
abundance: NA
j_gene: TRBJ2-6
CDR3aa: CASSLTASGANVLTF
CDR3nt: TGTGCCAGCAGTTTGACAGCCTCTGGGGCCAACGTCCTGACTTTC

v_gene: TRBV6-5
d_gene: NA
abundance: NA
j_gene: TRBJ1-4
CDR3aa: CASTPGGLNEKLFF
CDR3nt: TGTGCCAGCACCCCCGGAGGATTAAATGAAAAACTGTTTTTT